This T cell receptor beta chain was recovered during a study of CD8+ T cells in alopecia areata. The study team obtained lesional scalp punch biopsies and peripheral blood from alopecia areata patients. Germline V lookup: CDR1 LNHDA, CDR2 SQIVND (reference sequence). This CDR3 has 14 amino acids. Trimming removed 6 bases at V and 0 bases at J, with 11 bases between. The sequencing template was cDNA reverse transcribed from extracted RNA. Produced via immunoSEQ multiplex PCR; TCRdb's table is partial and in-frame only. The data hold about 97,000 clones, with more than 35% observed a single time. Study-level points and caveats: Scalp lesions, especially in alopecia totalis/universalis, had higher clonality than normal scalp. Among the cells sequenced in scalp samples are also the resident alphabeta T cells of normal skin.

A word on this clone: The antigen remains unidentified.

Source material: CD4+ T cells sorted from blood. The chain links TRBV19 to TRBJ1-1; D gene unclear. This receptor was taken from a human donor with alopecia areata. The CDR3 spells CASRSQSLNTEAFF. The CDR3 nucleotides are TGTGCCAGTAGAAGCCAGTCCCTGAACACTGAAGCTTTCTTT. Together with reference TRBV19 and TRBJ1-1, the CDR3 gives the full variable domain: DGGITQSPKYLFRKEGQNVTLSCEQNLNHDAMYWYRQDPGQGLRLIYYSQIVNDFQKGDIAEGYSVSREKKESFPLTVTSAQKNPTAFYLCASRSQSLNTEAFFGQGTRLTVV.